This TCR beta chain was retrieved from a study of molecular identifiers for immune sequencing clone quantification (dated by TCRdb to 2017 to 2018). Regarding the study in general: For a replicate experiment, RNA from around 20,000 or 99,000 naive CD8 T cells was divided into five aliquots, of which four were sequenced. This methods study benchmarked molecular-identifier clustering-based TCR repertoire sequencing (MIDCIRS) and TCR RNA copy counting, using CD8 T cells to do so.

Libraries were made using PCR. These reads were obtained on an Illumina HiSeq 4000. Bulk TCR libraries were generated as previously described, with the TCR primers listed in Table S5 used. Total RNA was purified with the Qiagen AllPrep DNA/RNA kit. Before any analysis, reads coming from multiple sequencing runs of the same library were combined into one pool. Under the source paper's analysis protocol: Only reads with exact TCR constant sequence were kept, trimmed to 150 nt, and grouped by their 12-nt molecular barcodes. Reads in each barcode group were sub-clustered using a 15% Levenshtein threshold, and a quality-weighted consensus sequence was built for each RNA molecule. Non-functional sequences were filtered out, along with any lower-count sequence sitting one edit away from another sequence. On the basis of fitting two negative binomial distributions, barcode sub-clusters with fewer than 20% of the maximum read count were discarded. TCRdb reran the public reads through fastp at Q25 and MiXCR, keeping productive beta chains. Rows matching on CDR3 protein sequence are summarized as one entry with the most common DNA and genes. Here the V and J calls rest on TCRdb's processing, not on the authors' analysis. This sample holds hundreds of thousands of distinct CDR3 sequences; about 20% were observed only once. The ten largest clones capture over 0.7% of the sample.

With regard to this clonotype: Its target antigen remains unknown. Base quality data are lacking; no much larger clone is found one base away.

Including the terminal cysteine and phenylalanine, the CDR3 comprises 15 residues. The CDR3 DNA has 45 bases and is translated from base 1. V has 4 bases trimmed and J has 4 bases trimmed; junction bases matching no gene number 8. From a lookup of the germline V gene, CDR1 and CDR2 are LGHNA and YSLEER. Paper-wide results and their limitations: In CMV-specific effector cells, clones with more than 20 RNA copies contained over 98% of molecules, whereas in naive cells such clones contained under 1% of molecules. The sizes of highly expanded clones could end up underestimated when identical TCR molecules share a barcode. Naive libraries contained spiked-in Jurkat TCR RNA (around eleven copies' worth), which is not part of the donor repertoire. Modeling estimated 2.5 to 3.5 recovered TCR RNA copies per cell, compared with about 9.8 by digital PCR, which implies roughly 29% capture efficiency. When barcode sub-clustering was left out, chimeric consensus sequences inflated TCR diversity, with chimeras reaching as high as 47%. Spiked-in Jurkat TCR RNA equivalent to a single cell was reported to be detectable even among one million naive CD8 T cells.

Libraries of naive CD8 T cells were generated from roughly 18,000 to 920,000 sorted cells, with 10%, 30% or 50% of the purified RNA used. On a BD FACSAria II, naive CD8 T cells were FACS-sorted as CD8+CD4-CCR7+CD45RA+ and collected into RLT Plus buffer. Roughly ten TCR copies' worth of Jurkat RNA were spiked into roughly 19,000-1,000,000 naive CD8 T cell samples to test detection sensitivity. Enrichment of CD8 T cells was performed with RosetteSep CD8+ T Cell Enrichment Cocktail and Ficoll-Paque, after which ACK red cell lysis was carried out. The receptor chain draws on TRBV4-3 and TRBJ2-3; 7 bases in between match TRBD2. Sequences were obtained from naive CD8+ T cells from blood, with Jurkat cell RNA spiked in. Taken with the paper, the label for cell subset or site translates to: FACS-sorted CD8+CD4-CCR7+CD45RA+ naive T cells. The source is a human donor in good health. Some libraries in this study had Jurkat cell RNA spiked in. DNA sequence: TGCGCCAGCAGCCCGGCCACGGGGAGGGCAGATACGCAGTATTTT. This codes for CASSPATGRADTQYF.